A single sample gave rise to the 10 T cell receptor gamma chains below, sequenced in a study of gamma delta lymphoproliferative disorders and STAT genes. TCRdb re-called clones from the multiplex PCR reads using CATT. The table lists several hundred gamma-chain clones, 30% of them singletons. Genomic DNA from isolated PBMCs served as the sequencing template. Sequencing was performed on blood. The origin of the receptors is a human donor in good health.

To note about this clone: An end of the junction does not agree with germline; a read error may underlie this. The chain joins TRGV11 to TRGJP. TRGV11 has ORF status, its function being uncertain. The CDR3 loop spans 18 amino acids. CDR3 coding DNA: TGCAGTGTGCGGGAGCTCGGGGGTCACTTGGCCTCCGTGTGTCCTAGTGTATTT. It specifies CSVRELGGHLASVCPSVF.

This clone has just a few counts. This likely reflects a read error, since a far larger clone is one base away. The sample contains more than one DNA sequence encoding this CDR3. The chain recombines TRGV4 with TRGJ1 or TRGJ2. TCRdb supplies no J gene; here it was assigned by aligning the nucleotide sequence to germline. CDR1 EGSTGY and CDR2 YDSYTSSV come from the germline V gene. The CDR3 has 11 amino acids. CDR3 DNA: TGCGCCACCTGGGATGAGGGTCCGAAACTCTTT. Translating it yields CATWDEGPKLF.

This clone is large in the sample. CDR3 sequence (DNA): TGTGCTGCGTGGGATTGTTTTAAGAAACTCTTT. Translated: CAAWDCFKKLF. The V gene is TRGV10, the J gene TRGJ1 or TRGJ2. TCRdb carries no J gene annotation; the J gene was assigned here by matching the DNA with germline. TRGV10 is placed among ORFs of uncertain function. After removal of 8 bases from V and 9 bases from J, the junction contained 8 bases not matched to a gene. The CDR3 has 11 amino acids.

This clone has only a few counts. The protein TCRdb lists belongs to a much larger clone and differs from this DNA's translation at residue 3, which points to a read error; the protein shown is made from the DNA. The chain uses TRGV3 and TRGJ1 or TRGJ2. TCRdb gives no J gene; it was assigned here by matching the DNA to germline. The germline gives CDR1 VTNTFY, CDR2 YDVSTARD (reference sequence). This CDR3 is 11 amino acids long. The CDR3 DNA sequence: TGTGCCGCCTGGGACAGGCACAAGAAACTCTTT. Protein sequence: CAAWDRHKKLF.

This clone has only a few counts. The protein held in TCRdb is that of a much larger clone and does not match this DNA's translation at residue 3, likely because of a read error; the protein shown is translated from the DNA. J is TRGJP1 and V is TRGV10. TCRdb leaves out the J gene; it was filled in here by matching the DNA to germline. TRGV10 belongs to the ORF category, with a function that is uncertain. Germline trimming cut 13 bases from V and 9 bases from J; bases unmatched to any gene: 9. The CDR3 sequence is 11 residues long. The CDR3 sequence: CAVLYCWFKIF. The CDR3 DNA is TGTGCTGTGTTATACTGTTGGTTCAAGATATTT.

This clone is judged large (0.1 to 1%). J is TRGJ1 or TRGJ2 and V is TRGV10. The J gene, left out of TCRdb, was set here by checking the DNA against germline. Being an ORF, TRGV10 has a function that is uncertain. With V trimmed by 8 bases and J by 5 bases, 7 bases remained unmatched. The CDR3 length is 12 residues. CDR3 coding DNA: TGTGCTGCGTGGGATTATAATTATAAGAAACTCTTT. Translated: CAAWDYNYKKLF.

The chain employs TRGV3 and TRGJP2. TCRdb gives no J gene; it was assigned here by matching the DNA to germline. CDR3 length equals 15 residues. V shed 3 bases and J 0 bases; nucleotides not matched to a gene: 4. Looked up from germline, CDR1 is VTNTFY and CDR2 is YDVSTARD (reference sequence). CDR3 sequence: CATWDSNSSDWIKTF. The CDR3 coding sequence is TGTGCCACCTGGGACTCAAATAGTAGTGATTGGATCAAGACGTTT.

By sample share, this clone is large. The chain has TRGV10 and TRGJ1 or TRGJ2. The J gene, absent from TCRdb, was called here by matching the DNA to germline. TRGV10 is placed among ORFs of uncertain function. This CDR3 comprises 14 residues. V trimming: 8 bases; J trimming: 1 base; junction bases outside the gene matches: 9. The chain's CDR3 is CAAWDYVNYYKKLF. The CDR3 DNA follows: TGTGCTGCGTGGGATTATGTTAATTATTATAAGAAACTCTTT.

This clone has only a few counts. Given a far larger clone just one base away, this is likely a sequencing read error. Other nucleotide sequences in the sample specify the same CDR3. The chain's CDR3 is CATWDADLGYKKLF. In DNA form, the CDR3 reads TGTGCCACCTGGGACGCCGATTTAGGATATAAGAAACTCTTT. The chain combines TRGV2 with TRGJ1 or TRGJ2. No J segment appears in TCRdb, so it was assigned here by matching the sequence to germline. V trimming: 2 bases; J trimming: 7 bases; junction bases outside the gene matches: 11. This CDR3 is 14 amino acids long. The germline V gene encodes CDR1 EGSNGY and CDR2 YDSYNSKV.

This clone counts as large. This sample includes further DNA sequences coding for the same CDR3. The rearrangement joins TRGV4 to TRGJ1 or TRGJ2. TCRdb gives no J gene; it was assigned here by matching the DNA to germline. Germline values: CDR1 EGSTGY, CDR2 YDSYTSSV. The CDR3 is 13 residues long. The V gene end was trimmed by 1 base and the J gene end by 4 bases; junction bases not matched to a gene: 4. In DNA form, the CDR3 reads TGTGCCACCTGGGATGGTGGCTATTATAAGAAACTCTTT. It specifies CATWDGGYYKKLF.